This TCR beta chain is from a study of technical replicates of blood from a few donors. Data came from immunoSEQ multiplex PCR; TCRdb stores just in-frame clones and leaves some out. The sample contains about 83,000 clones, about 94% of which appear only once. This CDR3 contains 17 residues. The V segment lost 5 bases and the J segment 7 bases; nucleotides outside the gene matches: 15. Germline CDR1 and CDR2: SGHNT and YENEEA. V gene TRBV11-3 combines with J gene TRBJ2-1; 9 positions agree with TRBD2. The receptor was isolated from a human donor in good health. Specimen: T cells isolated from PBMCs. CDR3 DNA: TGTGCCAGCAGCAGGCTTCAGTGGGGGAGCGGGGGGAATGAGCAGTTCTTC. This codes for CASSRLQWGSGGNEQFF.